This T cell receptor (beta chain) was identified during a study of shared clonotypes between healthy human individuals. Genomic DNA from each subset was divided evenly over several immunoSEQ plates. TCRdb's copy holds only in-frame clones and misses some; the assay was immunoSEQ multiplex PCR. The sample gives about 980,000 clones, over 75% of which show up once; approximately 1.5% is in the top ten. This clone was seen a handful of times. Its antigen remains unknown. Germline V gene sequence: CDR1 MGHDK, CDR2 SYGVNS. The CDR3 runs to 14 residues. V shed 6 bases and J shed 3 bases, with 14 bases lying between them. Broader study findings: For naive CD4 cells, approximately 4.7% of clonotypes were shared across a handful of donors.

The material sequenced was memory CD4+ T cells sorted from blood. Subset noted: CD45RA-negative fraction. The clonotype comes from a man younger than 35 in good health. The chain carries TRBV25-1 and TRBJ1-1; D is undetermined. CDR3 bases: TGTGCCAGCAGCAGCCTCCGAAGGGACACTGAAGCTTTCTTT. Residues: CASSSLRRDTEAFF.